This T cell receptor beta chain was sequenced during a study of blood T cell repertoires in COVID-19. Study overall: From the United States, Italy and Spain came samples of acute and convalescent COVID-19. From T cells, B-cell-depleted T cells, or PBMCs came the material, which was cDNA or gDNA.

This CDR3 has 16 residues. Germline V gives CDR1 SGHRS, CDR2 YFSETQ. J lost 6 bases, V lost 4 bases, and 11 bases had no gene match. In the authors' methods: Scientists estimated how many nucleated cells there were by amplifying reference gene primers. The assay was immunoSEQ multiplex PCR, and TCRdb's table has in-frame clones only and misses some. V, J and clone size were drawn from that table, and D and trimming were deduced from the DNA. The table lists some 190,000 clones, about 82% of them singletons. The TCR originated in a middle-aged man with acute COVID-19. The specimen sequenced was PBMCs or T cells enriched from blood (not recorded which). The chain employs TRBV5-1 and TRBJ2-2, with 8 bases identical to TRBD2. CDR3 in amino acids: CASSLSGGPLAGELFF. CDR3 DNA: TGCGCCAGCAGCCTGTCGGGAGGGCCTTTGGCCGGGGAGCTGTTTTTT.